The next 15 T cell receptor beta chains were all read from a single sample in a study of CD8+CD57+ T cells in acquired aplastic anemia. Patients who underwent sequencing had shown CD8+CD57+ cell expansion by flow cytometry. Template material for TCR beta VDJ and CDR3 profiling consisted of genomic DNA. TCRdb passed the reads through MiXCR, listing each CDR3 protein once. The sample lists some 180,000 distinct CDR3 sequences; roughly 63% were seen once. Specimen: sorted CD4+, CD8+, or CD8+CD57+ T cells (not recorded which) from PBMCs. The receptors originated from a human donor with aplastic anemia.

This rearrangement joins TRBV20-1 to TRBJ2-3; TRBD2 matches 9 bases. Germline trimming cut 3 bases from V and 3 bases from J; bases unmatched to any gene: 7. Germline V gene data show CDR1 as DFQATT and CDR2 as SNEGSKA (reference sequence). The CDR3 runs 15 residues. CDR3 amino acids: CSASNPSGKTDTQYF. Here the CDR3 DNA reads TGCAGTGCTAGTAATCCTAGCGGGAAAACAGATACGCAGTATTTT.

The rearrangement joins TRBV19 to TRBJ2-5; no reliable D call. Per germline, CDR1 LNHDA and CDR2 SQIVND (reference sequence). This CDR3 has 15 amino acids. Deletions cut 3 bases from V and 7 bases from J, with 18 bases between. CDR3 residues: CASSIGAGVSRTQYF. The CDR3 DNA follows: TGTGCCAGTAGTATTGGTGCAGGTGTAAGTAGGACCCAGTACTTC. The full variable domain, in which reference TRBV19 and TRBJ2-5 provide the parts outside the CDR3, is DGGITQSPKYLFRKEGQNVTLSCEQNLNHDAMYWYRQDPGQGLRLIYYSQIVNDFQKGDIAEGYSVSREKKESFPLTVTSAQKNPTAFYLCASSIGAGVSRTQYFGPGTRLLVL.

The chain carries TRBV7-2 and TRBJ2-7; D remains ambiguous. Trimming removed 1 base at V and 5 bases at J, with 12 bases between. Germline V gene data show CDR1 as SGHTA and CDR2 as FQGNSA. The CDR3 is made up of 14 amino acids. The CDR3: CASSLVMGKDEQYF. The CDR3 nucleotides are TGTGCCAGCAGCTTAGTAATGGGAAAGGACGAGCAGTACTTC.

This chain uses TRBV12-3 or TRBV12-4 with TRBJ2-7; 8 bases line up with TRBD2. The CDR3 sequence is 14 residues long. V lost 5 bases, J lost 6 bases, and 9 bases stayed unmatched. The CDR3, as DNA: TGTGCCAGCAGTCTGAACCGGGGGGGGATCGAGCAGTACTTC. Its translation is CASSLNRGGIEQYF.

This clonotype came up many times. V gene TRBV4-1 combines with J gene TRBJ2-3, with a weak D call TRBD2 (6 bases). This CDR3 spans 15 amino acids. Germline V gene lookup returns CDR1 MGHRA and CDR2 YSYEKL. V lost 4 bases and J lost 2, with 13 bases in between. CDR3 coding DNA: TGCGCCAGCAGCCGTACTAGCACCAACACAGATACGCAGTATTTT. This encodes CASSRTSTNTDTQYF.

This clonotype was detected ten times or more. The V call is TRBV24-1, the J call TRBJ2-3, with 9 bases fitting TRBD2. Germline V CDR1 and CDR2: KGHDR, SFDVKD. V gave up 12 bases and J gave up 2 bases; unmatched junction bases: 8. The CDR3 runs 14 residues. In nucleotides, the CDR3 is TGTGCCCCTATGGGACTAGCCCCCACAGATACGCAGTATTTT. Its protein is CAPMGLAPTDTQYF.

This chain links TRBV7-6 with TRBJ2-1; 11 nucleotides agree with TRBD2. The germline CDR1 and CDR2 sequences are SGHVS and FNYEAQ. V shed 5 bases and J 0 bases; nucleotides not matched to a gene: 12. The length of the CDR3 is 19 residues. The CDR3 here is CASSLPQLGTSGSYNEQFF. As DNA, the CDR3 is TGTGCCAGCAGCCTGCCACAGTTGGGGACTAGCGGCTCCTACAATGAGCAGTTCTTC.

This clonotype was observed a few times. The chain uses TRBV19 and TRBJ2-2; D is ambiguous. V dropped 5 bases and J dropped 11 bases, with 15 bases sitting between them. Looked up from germline, CDR1 is LNHDA and CDR2 is SQIVND (reference sequence). The CDR3 totals 13 residues. The CDR3 DNA reads TGTGCCAGTAGTCTGGGGTATCCCGACGAGCTGTTTTTT. This sequence encodes CASSLGYPDELFF.

This clonotype has ten or more counts. The chain uses TRBV7-9 and TRBJ2-3, with D uncertain. The CDR3 loop spans 13 amino acids. Looked up from germline, CDR1 is SEHNR and CDR2 is FQNEAQ (reference sequence). Trimming left V 2 bases short and J 4 bases short, with 7 bases between. The CDR3 sequence: CASSLRFADTQYF. CDR3 in DNA: TGTGCCAGCAGCTTACGGTTCGCAGATACGCAGTATTTT.

Only a few counts were recorded for this clonotype. The chain joins TRBV6-2 or TRBV6-3 to TRBJ1-4; unclear D gene. The CDR3 extends over 14 amino acids. Germline V gene lookup returns CDR1 MNHEY and CDR2 SVGEGT. Trimming cost V 6 bases and J 8 bases, with 16 bases left between them. The CDR3 DNA follows: TGTGCCAGCAGCCGAGGAAAGGCGGGAGAAAAACTGTTTTTT. As protein: CASSRGKAGEKLFF.

The chain couples TRBV2 to TRBJ2-7; D not certain. Germline CDR1 reads SNHLY; CDR2 reads FYNNEI. The germline V and J ends were trimmed by 5 bases and 1 base, with 12 bases remaining between them. The CDR3 has 14 residues. Here the CDR3 DNA reads TGTGCCAGCAGTTACTCTCCAGGATCCTACGAGCAGTACTTC. Translation gives CASSYSPGSYEQYF. Together with reference TRBV2 and TRBJ2-7, the CDR3 gives the full variable domain: EPEVTQTPSHQVTQMGQEVILRCVPISNHLYFYWYRQILGQKVEFLVSFYNNEISEKSEIFDDQFSVERPDGSNFTLKIRSTKLEDSAMYFCASSYSPGSYEQYFGPGTRLTVT.

This clonotype has a count of ten or more. CDR3 sequence: CASSFADRGTGELFF. CDR3 sequence (DNA): TGTGCCAGCAGCTTTGCGGACAGGGGGACCGGGGAGCTGTTTTTT. The chain employs TRBV5-8 and TRBJ2-2, with TRBD1 identical over 10 bases. This CDR3 has 15 residues. Germline V gene lookup returns CDR1 SGHTS and CDR2 YDEGEE. Germline trimming cut 2 bases from V and 5 bases from J; bases unmatched to any gene: 3.

This clonotype was seen ten or more times. The J gene is TRBJ1-5, the V gene TRBV20-1; D gene unclear. Germline values: CDR1 DFQATT, CDR2 SNEGSKA (reference sequence). The germline V and J ends were trimmed by 1 base and 2 bases, with 9 bases remaining between them. This CDR3 region has 14 residues. CDR3 residues: CSARVGIGNQPQHF. CDR3 bases: TGCAGTGCTAGAGTAGGGATCGGCAATCAGCCCCAGCATTTT.

V is TRBV20-1 and J is TRBJ2-7; no firm D call. Germline lookup yields CDR1 DFQATT and CDR2 SNEGSKA (reference sequence). Trimming removed 5 bases from V and 5 bases from J, with 13 bases in between. The CDR3 contains 12 residues. The CDR3: CSALLDPNEQYF. The CDR3 region has the DNA TGCAGTGCTCTCCTTGATCCCAACGAGCAGTACTTC.

In its sample, this clonotype was seen a few times. V is TRBV7-9 and J is TRBJ1-1; D unresolved. Trimming stripped 5 bases from V and 4 bases from J, with 11 bases between. This CDR3 is 13 amino acids long. Germline CDR1 is SEHNR and CDR2 is FQNEAQ (reference sequence). The chain's CDR3 is CASSPSRGTEAFF. For the CDR3, the DNA is TGTGCCAGCAGCCCTAGTCGGGGCACTGAAGCTTTCTTT.